This record covers a single T cell receptor beta chain. Germline V gene sequence: CDR1 GTSNPN, CDR2 SVGIG (reference sequence). The CDR3 consists of 12 residues. The V segment lost 4 bases and the J segment 4 bases; nucleotides outside the gene matches: 3. The record originates from a study of blood T cell repertoires in COVID-19. Study information: Samples taken during acute and convalescent COVID-19 were collected in the United States, Italy and Spain. T cells, B-cell-depleted T cells, or PBMCs provided the cDNA or gDNA that served as material.

Produced via immunoSEQ multiplex PCR; TCRdb's table is partial and in-frame only. This table has under 200,000 clones, approximately 81% appearing once. The TCR comes from an older woman with COVID-19, enrolled during active disease. The sequenced material came from peripheral blood. J is TRBJ2-7 and V is TRBV30; 8 nucleotides agree with TRBD2. CDR3 residues: CAWNKREYEQYF. The CDR3 nucleotides are TGTGCCTGGAATAAGCGGGAGTACGAGCAGTACTTC.